The entry that follows covers one T cell receptor (beta chain) sequence. These data originate in a study of blood T cell repertoires in COVID-19. At the level of the study: T cells, B-cell-depleted T cells, or PBMCs provided the cDNA or gDNA that served as material.

Germline CDR1 SGHRS, CDR2 YFSETQ. The CDR3 contains 16 residues. The V end lost 4 bases, the J end lost 0 bases, and 14 bases lay between the germline ends. Per the original data handling: Amplifying reference gene primers gave estimates of nucleated cell counts. Measured with immunoSEQ multiplex PCR; TCRdb has only the in-frame clones, and not every one. D and trimming were read from the DNA, whereas the V and J calls and clone size are those reported in that table. The sample includes about 190,000 clones, roughly 86% of them seen just once. The sequenced sample was PBMCs or T cells enriched from blood (not recorded which). The V gene is TRBV5-1, the J gene TRBJ2-1; D gene unclear. The receptor was isolated from a man aged 40-49 years with acute COVID-19. CDR3 residues: CASSPGQHSSYNEQFF. CDR3 nucleotides: TGCGCCAGCAGCCCTGGGCAGCATAGCTCCTACAATGAGCAGTTCTTC.